The 15 T cell receptor beta chains given below trace back to one sample, sequenced in a study of PD-1 blockade in classical Hodgkin lymphoma. Time point specified: cycle 4 day 1 (C4D1), after about 6 weeks of nivolumab. Each patient experienced a relapse that followed autologous stem cell transplantation, and brentuximab vedotin exposure varied. The table came from immunoSEQ multiplex PCR; TCRdb's copy has only in-frame clones and leaves some out. The sample holds some 86,000 clones, 75% to 95% seen once. This material consisted of peripheral blood mononuclear cells (PBMCs), taken before the fourth cycle of nivolumab. The receptors were sampled from a human donor with classical Hodgkin lymphoma.

The rearrangement joins TRBV28 to TRBJ1-1; D unclear. This CDR3 is built from 13 residues. Trimming cost V 3 bases and J 1 base, with 6 bases left between them. Germline V gene data show CDR1 as MDHEN and CDR2 as SYDVKM. The CDR3 DNA follows: TGTGCCAGCAGTTTCCTAGAGAACACTGAAGCTTTCTTT. Translated: CASSFLENTEAFF.

V usage is TRBV4-3 and J usage is TRBJ2-4, with D possibly TRBD2 on 7 matching bases. Germline-derived CDR1 and CDR2 are LGHNA and YSLEER. The V end lost 8 bases, the J end lost 16 bases, and 21 bases lay between the germline ends. This CDR3 comprises 12 residues. The CDR3 DNA sequence: TGCGCCAGCGGAGGGGGGAGGGGAGCCGACTACTTC. Translation: CASGGGRGADYF.

The chain combines TRBV7-9 with TRBJ1-1, with D maybe TRBD1 (5 bases). V lost 0 bases to trimming and J lost 0 bases, with 17 bases between them. CDR1 and CDR2 from the germline V gene are SEHNR and FQNEAQ (reference sequence). This CDR3 is built from 18 residues. DNA for the CDR3: TGTGCCAGCAGCTTAGCCGGTCTCGGGGCAGACTTGAACACTGAAGCTTTCTTT. It specifies CASSLAGLGADLNTEAFF.

The chain is built from TRBV14 and TRBJ1-3; D not resolved. The CDR3 is 13 amino acids. V was trimmed by 4 bases and J by 4 bases, leaving 8 bases between them. Germline CDR1 SGHDN, CDR2 FVKESK. CDR3 DNA: TGTGCCAGCAGCCGGAATCGAGGAAACACCATATATTTT. Amino acids: CASSRNRGNTIYF.

This CDR3 reads CASSMGFPTPYNSPLHF. In DNA, the CDR3 is TGCGCCAGCAGCATGGGGTTCCCTACCCCGTATAATTCACCCCTCCACTTT. The rearrangement uses TRBV5-1 and TRBJ1-6; D uncertain. CDR1 is SGHRS and CDR2 is YFSETQ in the germline V gene. The V gene lost 4 bases and the J gene lost 4 bases, with 18 bases spanning the gap. The CDR3 length is 17 residues.

The V gene is TRBV2, the J gene TRBJ1-5; D gene unclear. Germline assignment: CDR1 SNHLY and CDR2 FYNNEI. There are 12 residues in the CDR3. V lost 4 bases and J 4 bases, leaving 5 bases between the germline ends. This CDR3 is CASSGDNQPQHF. Written as DNA, the CDR3 is TGTGCCAGCAGTGGGGATAATCAGCCCCAGCATTTT.

The V call is TRBV21-1, the J call TRBJ2-7. TRBV21-1 is an annotated pseudogene. This CDR3 is built from 15 residues. The DNA of the CDR3 is TGTGCCAGCAGCAGGAAGGAGGGGGAGCCCTACGAGCAGTACTTC. It is translated as CASSRKEGEPYEQYF.

V gene TRBV18 combines with J gene TRBJ2-7; D is possibly TRBD1 or TRBD2 (5 bases each). V lost 5 bases and J 1 base, leaving 15 bases between the germline ends. The CDR3 contains 15 residues. CDR1 and CDR2 (germline): KGHSH, LQKENI. The chain's CDR3 is CASSFRAGASYEQYF. In DNA form, the CDR3 reads TGTGCCAGCTCATTCAGGGCCGGGGCATCCTACGAGCAGTACTTC.

This sequence joins TRBV7-2 and TRBJ2-1, with 15 bases aligning to TRBD2. Losses at the gene ends were 1 base for V and 7 bases for J; bases not matched to a gene: 8. The CDR3 has 18 residues. Germline V CDR1 and CDR2: SGHTA, FQGNSA. CDR3 sequence: CASSLDYGLAGGFNEQFF. CDR3 DNA: TGTGCCAGCAGCTTAGACTACGGACTAGCGGGGGGGTTTAATGAGCAGTTCTTC.

The chain links TRBV27 to TRBJ1-2, with D hard to call. V lost 8 bases to trimming and J lost 6 bases, with 10 bases between them. This CDR3 region has 11 residues. Germline CDR1 MNHEY, CDR2 SMNVEV (reference sequence). As DNA, the CDR3 is TGTGCCAGCGGCCCCCGGGATGGCTACACCTTC. This gives the protein CASGPRDGYTF.

Remarks on this clone: At one boundary the junction diverges from the germline segment, which might be a read error. This sample also contains other DNA sequences that code for the same CDR3. This chain joins TRBV7-6 and TRBJ2-3; 7 nucleotides match TRBD2. The CDR3 is 14 amino acids. Germline loops: CDR1 SGHVS, CDR2 FNYEAQ. The chain's CDR3 is CASSSSGGTDTQYF. In DNA, the CDR3 is TGTGCCAGTAGCTCGAGCGGGGGCACAGATACGCAGTATTTT.

This chain links TRBV28 with TRBJ2-1; TRBD2 might be the D (6 bases). The germline V and J ends were trimmed by 5 bases and 7 bases, with 15 bases remaining between them. CDR3 length equals 14 residues. Per germline, CDR1 MDHEN and CDR2 SYDVKM. Here the CDR3 reads CASSESSERNEQFF. CDR3 DNA sequence: TGTGCCAGCAGTGAGTCTAGCGAGAGGAATGAGCAGTTCTTC. The full variable domain, rest sourced from reference TRBV28 and TRBJ2-1, is DVKVTQSSRYLVKRTGEKVFLECVQDMDHENMFWYRQDPGLGLRLIYFSYDVKMKEKGDIPEGYSVSREKKERFSLILESASTNQTSMYLCASSESSERNEQFFGPGTRLTVL.

J is TRBJ2-1 and V is TRBV5-1, with unresolved D. The CDR3 is 15 amino acids. In germline, CDR1 is SGHRS, CDR2 YFSETQ. Trimming removed 0 bases at V and 0 bases at J, with 7 bases between. The CDR3 protein is CASSLEMSSYNEQFF. CDR3 nucleotides: TGCGCCAGCAGCTTGGAGATGAGCTCCTACAATGAGCAGTTCTTC.

The chain has TRBV21-1 and TRBJ2-7. TRBV21-1 corresponds to a pseudogene. This CDR3 spans 16 amino acids. CDR3 coding DNA: TGTGCCAGCAGCAAATCCGGGGGCCTCAACTCCTACGAGCAGTACTTC. This translates into CASSKSGGLNSYEQYF.

This chain links TRBV2 with TRBJ1-5, with a weak D call TRBD1 (5 bases). This CDR3 region has 14 residues. The V end lost 3 bases, the J end lost 13 bases, and 19 bases lay between the germline ends. The germline gives CDR1 SNHLY, CDR2 FYNNEI. The CDR3: CASSEEEQSRTQHF. The DNA for the CDR3 is TGTGCCAGCAGTGAGGAAGAGCAGAGCCGGACACAGCATTTT.